These T cell receptor beta chains were read from a single sample in a study of prognosis after radiotherapy for stage I lung cancer. TCRdb fed the multiplex PCR reads into MiXCR, producing one record per CDR3 protein. This table holds some 17,000 distinct CDR3 sequences, around 40% found once. The source was PBMCs, collected before or after stereotactic body radiation therapy (not recorded which). These receptors were taken from a donor over 45 with non-small cell lung cancer. The CDR3 runs from the conserved cysteine through the conserved F or W. The D gene is left open where the match is weak. Size values are once, few and many counts, or a class for expanded clones, and some rows have none.

clone_size: many; j_call: TRBJ2-5; d_call: TRBD1; v_call: TRBV7-9; cdr3_nt: TGTGCCAGCAGATCGGACAGGGTCGGGGAGACCCAGTACTTC; cdr3_aa: CASRSDRVGETQYF
clone_size: few; j_call: TRBJ2-7; d_call: NA; v_call: TRBV11-1; cdr3_nt: TGTGCCAGCAGCTTAAGGGCTGGGGACGAGCAGTACTTC; cdr3_aa: CASSLRAGDEQYF
clone_size: NA; j_call: TRBJ2-7; d_call: NA; v_call: TRBV10-2; cdr3_nt: TGCGCCAGCAGTGAAAGCCTCTCCTACGAGCAGTACTTC; cdr3_aa: CASSESLSYEQYF
clone_size: NA; j_call: TRBJ2-7; d_call: NA; v_call: TRBV18; cdr3_nt: TGTGCCAGCTCACTCGGGACACACAATTATAGCTTTATGATTCACGAGCAGTACTTC; cdr3_aa: CASSLGTHNYSFMIHEQYF
clone_size: NA; j_call: TRBJ2-1; d_call: NA; v_call: TRBV29-1; cdr3_nt: TGCAGCGTTGAAGATCGACTGGGCGTCGAGCAGTTCTTC; cdr3_aa: CSVEDRLGVEQFF
clone_size: NA; j_call: TRBJ1-4; d_call: NA; v_call: TRBV6-2/TRBV6-3; cdr3_nt: TGTGCCAGCAGTTACCGGCCCGGGGGCGAGACAAATATTGAAAAACTGTTTTTT; cdr3_aa: CASSYRPGGETNIEKLFF
clone_size: many; j_call: TRBJ2-1; d_call: TRBD1; v_call: TRBV20-1; cdr3_nt: TGCAGTGCCTCCCCAGGGGGTCCCTACAATGAGCAGTTCTTC; cdr3_aa: CSASPGGPYNEQFF
clone_size: many; j_call: TRBJ2-5; d_call: NA; v_call: TRBV6-2/TRBV6-3; cdr3_nt: TGTGCCAGCAGTTACTTGGGCGGGACGATACAAGAGACCCAGTACTTC; cdr3_aa: CASSYLGGTIQETQYF
clone_size: many; j_call: TRBJ2-4; d_call: NA; v_call: TRBV20-1; cdr3_nt: TGCAGTGCTAGGGGGGGCTCTCGGACCAAAAACATTCAGTACTTC; cdr3_aa: CSARGGSRTKNIQYF
clone_size: few; j_call: TRBJ2-4; d_call: TRBD1; v_call: TRBV18; cdr3_nt: TGTGCCAGCTCAACACAGGGGGGCATTCAGTACTTC; cdr3_aa: CASSTQGGIQYF
clone_size: medium-sized; j_call: TRBJ2-2; d_call: NA; v_call: TRBV7-2; cdr3_nt: TGTGCCAGCAGCTTACAGAGGAACACCGGGGAGCTGTTTTTT; cdr3_aa: CASSLQRNTGELFF
clone_size: many; j_call: TRBJ2-6; d_call: NA; v_call: TRBV6-2/TRBV6-3; cdr3_nt: TGTGCCAGCACTGAACGTACGCCGGGGATCTCTGGGGCCAACGTCCTGACTTTC; cdr3_aa: CASTERTPGISGANVLTF
clone_size: NA; j_call: TRBJ1-1; d_call: NA; v_call: TRBV11-2; cdr3_nt: TGTGCCAGCAGCTCGACAGCCATATTGGGCACTGAAGCTTTCTTT; cdr3_aa: CASSSTAILGTEAFF
clone_size: few; j_call: TRBJ1-1; d_call: NA; v_call: TRBV2; cdr3_nt: TGTGCCAGCAGCGAAGGCGCCGTTGGGGCAAGCATGAACACTGAAGCTTTCTTT; cdr3_aa: CASSEGAVGASMNTEAFF
clone_size: once; j_call: TRBJ2-3; d_call: TRBD1; v_call: TRBV12-3/TRBV12-4; cdr3_nt: TGTGCCAGCAGTCCACAGGGGGCTTTATCGGGGGCAGGATGTACGCAGTATTTT; cdr3_aa: CASSPQGALSGAGCTQYF
clone_size: many; j_call: TRBJ2-2; d_call: NA; v_call: TRBV5-6; cdr3_nt: TGTGCCAGCAGCTTGGCCGGGACCTGGGGGACCGGGGAGCTGTTTTTT; cdr3_aa: CASSLAGTWGTGELFF